A selection of T cell receptor beta chains follows, all from one sample in a study of blood T cell repertoires in COVID-19. Method: immunoSEQ multiplex PCR; TCRdb's copy keeps in-frame clones and lacks some. The sample contains about 170,000 clones, roughly 85% of which appear only once. The sample comprised PBMCs or T cells enriched from blood (not recorded which). These receptors all come from a woman aged 70 to 79 in a cohort exposed to, infected with or recovered from COVID-19 (not recorded which). Both conserved end residues are part of each CDR3. The D gene is left open where the match is weak. The size entry is marked missing in some rows and otherwise reads once, few, many or a size class.

>TRBJ1-1|NA|TRBV7-9|NA
CASTLRGEGTEAFF
TGTGCCAGCACCCTGAGGGGGGAGGGCACTGAAGCTTTCTTT
>TRBJ1-3|TRBD1|TRBV2|NA
CASLTTGGSTGNTIYF
TGTGCCAGTCTTACCACAGGGGGCTCAACTGGAAACACCATATATTTT
>TRBJ2-2|NA|TRBV12-3/TRBV12-4|once
CASTRRRAGELFF
TGTGCCAGCACCCGACGGAGGGCCGGGGAGCTGTTTTTT
>TRBJ1-2|NA|TRBV5-6|NA
CASSLDRAEGGYTF
TGTGCCAGCAGCTTGGACAGGGCCGAAGGCGGCTACACCTTC
>TRBJ2-3|TRBD2|TRBV7-8|once
CASSLVVAGVDTQYF
TGTGCCAGCAGCTTAGTCGTAGCGGGAGTGGATACGCAGTATTTT
>TRBJ2-7|NA|TRBV18|NA
CASSPQGRGAEQYF
TGTGCCAGCTCACCGCAAGGCAGGGGGGCCGAGCAGTACTTC
>TRBJ2-7|NA|TRBV7-9|NA
CASSPPLGATHSYEQYF
TGTGCCAGCAGCCCTCCCCTGGGAGCAACCCACTCCTACGAGCAGTACTTC
>TRBJ2-7|NA|TRBV20-1|few
CSASRLHEQYF
TGCAGTGCTAGTAGACTACACGAGCAGTACTTC
>TRBJ1-2|TRBD1|TRBV5-1|NA
CASSLAGPQGADYGYTF
TGCGCCAGCAGCTTGGCTGGGCCCCAGGGGGCGGACTATGGCTACACCTTC
>TRBJ2-3|TRBD2|TRBV7-8|NA
CASKGRRGSTDTQYF
TGTGCCAGCAAAGGTCGGCGGGGGAGCACAGATACGCAGTATTTT
>TRBJ2-1|TRBD2|TRBV7-9|NA
CASSQAGSGRGNEQFF
TGTGCCAGCAGCCAGGCGGGTAGCGGGAGAGGGAATGAGCAGTTCTTC
>TRBJ1-1|NA|TRBV10-3|NA
CAISPQGSTEAFF
TGTGCCATCAGTCCCCAGGGTAGTACTGAAGCTTTCTTT
>TRBJ1-1|NA|TRBV5-1|NA
CASSDPGGGEAFF
TGCGCCAGCAGCGACCCTGGGGGGGGTGAAGCTTTCTTT
>TRBJ2-2|NA|TRBV2|once
CASRDLFNTGELFF
TGTGCCAGCCGAGACTTGTTCAACACCGGGGAGCTGTTTTTT
>TRBJ1-2|NA|TRBV2|NA
CASGRIRYGYTF
TGTGCCAGCGGGAGGATCCGCTATGGCTACACCTTC
>TRBJ1-3|NA|TRBV18|NA
CASSRTARSGNTIYF
TGTGCCAGCTCGCGGACAGCCCGCTCTGGAAACACCATATATTTT
>TRBJ1-2|TRBD1|TRBV14|NA
CASSQLTGTGYGYTF
TGTGCCAGCAGCCAATTGACAGGGACGGGCTATGGCTACACCTTC
>TRBJ1-5|NA|TRBV19|NA
CASRGSRRLGAEPVAQHF
TGTGCCAGTAGAGGATCCCGCCGTTTGGGGGCAGAGCCGGTAGCCCAGCATTTT
>TRBJ2-2|TRBD2|TRBV7-8|NA
CASRGLAGDGGGELFF
TGTGCCAGCAGGGGACTAGCGGGAGATGGTGGTGGGGAGCTGTTTTTT
>TRBJ1-2|TRBD1|TRBV24-1|NA
CATSDPGQGRYGYTF
TGTGCCACCAGTGATCCAGGACAGGGTCGATATGGCTACACCTTC
>TRBJ2-6|NA|TRBV7-9|NA
CASQGGSSGANVLTF
TGTGCCAGCCAAGGAGGGTCTTCTGGGGCCAACGTCCTGACTTTC
>TRBJ2-1|NA|TRBV7-9|few
CASTRGGAGDEQFF
TGTGCCAGCACCCGTGGGGGGGCCGGCGATGAGCAGTTCTTC
>TRBJ2-2|NA|TRBV2|NA
CASSELGVGNTGELFF
TGTGCCAGCAGTGAATTGGGAGTTGGGAACACCGGGGAGCTGTTTTTT
>TRBJ1-6|NA|TRBV10-3|many
CAISETGKNSPLHF
TGTGCCATCAGTGAGACAGGAAAGAATTCACCCCTCCACTTT
>TRBJ2-1|TRBD2|TRBV7-2|NA
CASTLGTSGNEQFF
TGTGCCAGCACCCTGGGGACTAGCGGCAATGAGCAGTTCTTC
>TRBJ2-7|NA|TRBV24-1|NA
CATSDSGEQYF
TGTGCCACCAGTGATTCCGGGGAGCAGTACTTC
>TRBJ2-7|NA|TRBV3-1/TRBV3-2|NA
CASSRDTTYEQYF
TGTGCCAGCAGCAGGGACACCACCTACGAGCAGTACTTC
>TRBJ2-5|NA|TRBV28|NA
CASSRQDGTKETQYF
TGTGCCAGCAGTCGACAAGACGGAACCAAAGAGACCCAGTACTTC
>TRBJ2-1|TRBD2|TRBV25-1|NA
CAPSEGGWGEQFF
TGTGCCCCCTCTGAGGGAGGGTGGGGTGAGCAGTTCTTC
>TRBJ2-2|TRBD2|TRBV5-1|NA
CASSSGGTSGIITGELFF
TGCGCCAGCAGCTCGGGGGGGACTAGCGGTATAATCACCGGGGAGCTGTTTTTT
>TRBJ1-1|NA|TRBV14|NA
CASSPGLYTEAFF
TGTGCCAGCAGCCCTGGACTTTATACTGAAGCTTTCTTT
>TRBJ1-4|NA|TRBV5-6|NA
CASSLGPSTNEKLFF
TGTGCCAGCAGCTTGGGGCCATCAACTAATGAAAAACTGTTTTTT
>TRBJ2-1|NA|TRBV11-2|NA
CASSLDRGYNEQFF
TGTGCCAGCAGCCTGGACAGAGGATACAATGAGCAGTTCTTC
>TRBJ2-1|NA|TRBV2|NA
CASSEALGGTDSYNEQFF
TGTGCCAGCAGTGAAGCGCTTGGCGGGACCGACTCCTACAATGAGCAGTTCTTC
>TRBJ2-1|NA|TRBV3-1/TRBV3-2|NA
CASSQSGQKEQFF
TGTGCCAGCAGCCAGAGCGGGCAGAAGGAGCAGTTCTTC
>TRBJ2-7|NA|TRBV27|NA
CASSLSQGWYEQYF
TGTGCCAGCAGTTTAAGCCAGGGTTGGTACGAGCAGTACTTC
>TRBJ1-4|NA|TRBV4-2|NA
CASSQPDRIDEKLFF
TGTGCCAGCAGCCAACCAGACAGAATCGACGAAAAACTGTTTTTT
>TRBJ2-5|NA|TRBV10-2|once
CASSDVAQETQYF
TGCGCCAGCAGTGATGTGGCTCAAGAGACCCAGTACTTC
>TRBJ2-2|NA|TRBV5-1|NA
CASSFRSHLNTGELFF
TGCGCCAGCAGCTTCAGGTCTCATCTGAACACCGGGGAGCTGTTTTTT
>TRBJ1-2|TRBD1|TRBV27|NA
CASSLVRGLWGGYTF
TGTGCCAGCAGTTTAGTGAGGGGGCTTTGGGGTGGCTACACCTTC
>TRBJ1-2|TRBD1|TRBV11-2|NA
CASSLGTGDYGYTF
TGTGCCAGCAGCTTAGGGACAGGAGACTATGGCTACACCTTC
>TRBJ1-1|NA|TRBV2|once
CASSYSVDRTEAFF
TGTGCCAGCAGTTACAGTGTAGATCGGACTGAAGCTTTCTTT
>TRBJ1-1|NA|TRBV11-2|NA
CASSGGGNTEAFF
TGTGCCAGCAGCGGCGGGGGGAACACTGAAGCTTTCTTT
>TRBJ1-4|NA|TRBV7-9|few
CASSPRLRNGEKLFF
TGTGCCAGCAGCCCTCGACTGCGGAATGGAGAAAAACTGTTTTTT
>TRBJ1-2|TRBD1|TRBV5-1|few
CASSVDRGGGYTF
TGCGCCAGCAGCGTCGACAGGGGTGGAGGCTACACCTTC
>TRBJ2-3|TRBD2|TRBV5-4|NA
CASSGPGLFTDTQYF
TGTGCCAGCAGCGGGCCGGGACTATTCACAGATACGCAGTATTTT
>TRBJ1-2|NA|TRBV20-1|NA
CSASGQISYGYTF
TGCAGTGCTAGTGGACAGATAAGCTATGGCTACACCTTC
>TRBJ1-1|NA|TRBV11-3|NA
CASSLEGPGTEAFF
TGTGCCAGCAGCTTAGAAGGTCCGGGCACTGAAGCTTTCTTT
>TRBJ1-1|TRBD1|TRBV19|NA
CASRDRGRDIEAFF
TGTGCCAGTAGGGACAGGGGACGAGATATCGAAGCTTTCTTT
>TRBJ2-6|TRBD1|TRBV7-3|NA
CASSYRDRGSSGANVLTF
TGTGCCAGCAGCTACCGGGACAGGGGATCCTCTGGGGCCAACGTCCTGACTTTC
>TRBJ1-2|NA|TRBV4-2|NA
CASSQGAANYGYTF
TGTGCCAGCAGCCAAGGGGCAGCCAACTATGGCTACACCTTC
>TRBJ1-2|TRBD1|TRBV3-1/TRBV3-2|NA
CASSQDNRGNYGYTF
TGTGCCAGCAGTCAGGATAACAGGGGTAACTATGGCTACACCTTC
>TRBJ1-5|NA|TRBV28|NA
CASSSLLAGSSQPQHF
TGTGCCAGCAGTTCCCTTCTGGCAGGGTCCAGTCAGCCCCAGCATTTT
>TRBJ2-7|TRBD2|TRBV7-9|few
CASSLTGGISYEQYF
TGTGCCAGCAGCTTAACGGGAGGGATATCCTACGAGCAGTACTTC
>TRBJ1-2|NA|TRBV12-5|NA
CASGSDRNYGYTF
TGTGCTAGTGGTTCTGACAGAAACTATGGCTACACCTTC
>TRBJ2-1|TRBD1|TRBV19|NA
CASSLQGSSYNEQFF
TGTGCCAGTAGCCTACAGGGGAGCTCCTACAATGAGCAGTTCTTC
>TRBJ2-5|NA|TRBV15|once
CATSARAWPLRGETQYF
TGTGCCACCAGCGCCCGAGCCTGGCCACTTAGGGGCGAGACCCAGTACTTC
>TRBJ2-1|TRBD2|TRBV5-1|NA
CASRGTSVNEQFF
TGCGCCAGCAGAGGGACTAGTGTCAATGAGCAGTTCTTC